This T cell receptor (beta chain) comes out of a study of pediatric ulcerative colitis. General study points: Blood-rectal clonal overlap within each person was significantly higher in ulcerative colitis patients than controls.

Germline loops: CDR1 SEHNR, CDR2 FQNEAQ (reference sequence). This CDR3 comprises 17 residues. Trimming took 1 base from V and 1 from J, leaving 16 bases between them. As to this clone: No antigen is known for it.

At colonoscopy, a blood sample was also collected. Assay used: immunoSEQ multiplex PCR; TCRdb lists only in-frame clones, some missing. The sample holds roughly 64,000 clones, roughly nine tenths seen once. The chain has TRBV7-9 and TRBJ1-1; D uncertain. The clonotype was recovered from a boy younger than 18 with severe ulcerative colitis. Specimen: blood. The CDR3 DNA reads TGTGCCAGCAGCTTAGGTCCCCCCCTTCCAAGGAACACTGAAGCTTTCTTT. This gives the protein CASSLGPPLPRNTEAFF.